A single T cell receptor beta chain is shown here with its context. The sample belongs to a study of response to subunit inactivated influenza vaccine. MiXCR, applied by TCRdb to the RT-PCR reads, yields one record per CDR3 protein. The sample lists hundreds of thousands of distinct CDR3 sequences, about a fifth occurring once. With 0 bases clipped from V and 7 bases from J, the junction kept 7 bases outside the gene matches. The CDR3 spans 14 residues. Per the germline V gene, CDR1 is DFQATT and CDR2 is SNEGSKA (reference sequence). The receptor's source is a man in his forties or fifties who received an inactivated influenza vaccine. The material was PBMCs from blood, obtained more than 4 days after vaccination. This sequence joins TRBV20-1 and TRBJ1-2, with TRBD1 identical over 8 bases. DNA of the CDR3: TGCAGTGCTAGAGACCGGACAGGGTCTCGTGGCTACACCTTC. Protein sequence: CSARDRTGSRGYTF.